A selection of T cell receptor beta chains follows, all from one sample in a study of T cells in Graves' hyperthyroidism and ophthalmopathy. TCRdb fed the multiplex PCR reads into MiXCR, producing one record per CDR3 protein. The sample yields about 320,000 distinct CDR3 sequences, 16% seen once. Sequences were obtained from blood. The source is a man aged 25-45 years with Graves' hyperthyroidism. The CDR3 runs from the conserved cysteine through the conserved F or W. D genes are given only for firm matches. Size tells how often a clone was seen (once, few, many) or the class of an expanded clone, and some rows leave it out.

J gene: TRBJ1-1; V gene: TRBV27; clone size: many; CDR3 length: 14; D gene: .; CDR3 DNA: TGTGCCGGCGGCTCCGGCCCTTTGGACAGTGAAGCTTTCTTT; CDR3 protein: CAGGSGPLDSEAFF
J gene: TRBJ2-1; V gene: TRBV5-1; clone size: few; CDR3 length: 15; D gene: TRBD1; CDR3 DNA: TGCGCCAGCAGCGGGACAGGGGGCGGATACAATGAGCAGTTCTTC; CDR3 protein: CASSGTGGGYNEQFF
J gene: TRBJ1-5; V gene: TRBV28; clone size: .; CDR3 length: 17; D gene: .; CDR3 DNA: TGTGCCAGCAGTTTTTTCCCGAGGGGGGGCCATACAAGCGCCCAGCATTTT; CDR3 protein: CASSFFPRGGHTSAQHF
J gene: TRBJ1-2; V gene: TRBV20-1; clone size: many; CDR3 length: 13; D gene: .; CDR3 DNA: TGCAGTGCTAGGGAGGGAATTGACTATGGCTACACCTTC; CDR3 protein: CSAREGIDYGYTF
J gene: TRBJ1-5; V gene: TRBV4-1; clone size: many; CDR3 length: 16; D gene: TRBD1; CDR3 DNA: TGCGCCAGCAGCCAAGATGGGACAGCGGCCTATCAGCCCCAGCATTTT; CDR3 protein: CASSQDGTAAYQPQHF
J gene: TRBJ2-7; V gene: TRBV20-1; clone size: .; CDR3 length: 13; D gene: TRBD2; CDR3 DNA: TGCAGTGCTAGAGGGGCCCGGGGGGACGAGCAGTACTTC; CDR3 protein: CSARGARGDEQYF
J gene: TRBJ2-5; V gene: TRBV28; clone size: many; CDR3 length: 14; D gene: .; CDR3 DNA: TGTGCCAGCAGTTCCTCCAGGCTCCGAGAGACCCAGTACTTC; CDR3 protein: CASSSSRLRETQYF
J gene: TRBJ2-2; V gene: TRBV20-1; clone size: many; CDR3 length: 16; D gene: TRBD2; CDR3 DNA: TGCAGTGCTGCTAGCGGGAGGGCCGCGAACACCGGGGAGCTGTTTTTT; CDR3 protein: CSAASGRAANTGELFF
J gene: TRBJ2-2; V gene: TRBV10-2; clone size: few; CDR3 length: 16; D gene: TRBD2; CDR3 DNA: TGCGCCAGCAGTGATTTCCGGGAGGCCAACACCGGGGAGCTGTTTTTT; CDR3 protein: CASSDFREANTGELFF
J gene: TRBJ2-7; V gene: TRBV7-2; clone size: few; CDR3 length: 16; D gene: TRBD2; CDR3 DNA: TGTGCCAGCAGCTTAGCGCAGGTAGCGGGGAACTACGAGCAGTACTTC; CDR3 protein: CASSLAQVAGNYEQYF
J gene: TRBJ2-1; V gene: TRBV12-3/TRBV12-4; clone size: .; CDR3 length: 17; D gene: .; CDR3 DNA: TGTGCCAGCACTCCCTTTGGGTTGCGGGACGCCTACAATGAGCAGTTCTTC; CDR3 protein: CASTPFGLRDAYNEQFF
J gene: TRBJ1-2; V gene: TRBV6-5; clone size: .; CDR3 length: 15; D gene: TRBD1; CDR3 DNA: TGTGCCAGCAGTTCGTTGGACAGGGCGTACTATGGCTACACCTTC; CDR3 protein: CASSSLDRAYYGYTF
J gene: TRBJ2-1; V gene: TRBV7-9; clone size: few; CDR3 length: 13; D gene: .; CDR3 DNA: TGTGCCAGCAACCTGCATCGAGGGCATGAGCAGTTCTTC; CDR3 protein: CASNLHRGHEQFF
J gene: TRBJ2-1; V gene: TRBV10-3; clone size: few; CDR3 length: 15; D gene: TRBD2; CDR3 DNA: TGTGCCATCAGTGAGTCGTCGGGAGGTTCGAATGAGCAGTTCTTC; CDR3 protein: CAISESSGGSNEQFF
J gene: TRBJ1-2; V gene: TRBV27; clone size: .; CDR3 length: 15; D gene: TRBD1; CDR3 DNA: TGTGCCAGCAGTTTATTGGGGGACAGGGGAAATGGCTACACCTTC; CDR3 protein: CASSLLGDRGNGYTF
J gene: TRBJ2-5; V gene: TRBV12-3/TRBV12-4; clone size: many; CDR3 length: 15; D gene: TRBD1; CDR3 DNA: TGTGCCAGCAGACCGACAGGGGGAGGCCAAGAGACCCAGTACTTC; CDR3 protein: CASRPTGGGQETQYF
J gene: TRBJ2-7; V gene: TRBV4-1; clone size: once; CDR3 length: 15; D gene: TRBD2; CDR3 DNA: TGCGCCAGCAGCCAGCCGACTAGCGGGATCTACGAGCAGTACTTC; CDR3 protein: CASSQPTSGIYEQYF
J gene: TRBJ2-2; V gene: TRBV12-3/TRBV12-4; clone size: many; CDR3 length: 16; D gene: TRBD1; CDR3 DNA: TGTGCCAGCAGTCCACTCGGGACAGGGAACACCGGGGAGCTGTTTTTT; CDR3 protein: CASSPLGTGNTGELFF